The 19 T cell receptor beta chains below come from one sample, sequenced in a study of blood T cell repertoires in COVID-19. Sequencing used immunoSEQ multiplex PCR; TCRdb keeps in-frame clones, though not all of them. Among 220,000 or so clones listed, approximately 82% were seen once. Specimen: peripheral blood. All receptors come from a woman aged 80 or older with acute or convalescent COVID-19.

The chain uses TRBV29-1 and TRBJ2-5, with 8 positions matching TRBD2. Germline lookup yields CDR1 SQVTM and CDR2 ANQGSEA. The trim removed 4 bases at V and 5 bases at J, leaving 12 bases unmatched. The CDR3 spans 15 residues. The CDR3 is CSVARESGGGETQYF. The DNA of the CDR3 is TGCAGCGTTGCGCGTGAGAGCGGGGGAGGCGAGACCCAGTACTTC.

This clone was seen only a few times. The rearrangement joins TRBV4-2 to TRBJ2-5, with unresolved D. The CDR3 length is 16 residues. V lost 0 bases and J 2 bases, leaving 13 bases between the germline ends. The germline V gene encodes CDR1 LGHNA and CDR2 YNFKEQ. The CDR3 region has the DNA TGTGCCAGCAGCCAAGATAGCACGGCGGAGCAAGAGACCCAGTACTTC. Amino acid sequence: CASSQDSTAEQETQYF.

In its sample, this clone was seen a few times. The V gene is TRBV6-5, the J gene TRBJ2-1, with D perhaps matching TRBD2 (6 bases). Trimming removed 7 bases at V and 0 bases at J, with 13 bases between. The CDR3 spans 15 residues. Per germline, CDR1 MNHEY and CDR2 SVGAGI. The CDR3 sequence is CASKRAESSYNEQFF. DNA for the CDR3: TGTGCCAGCAAGCGGGCGGAGAGCTCCTACAATGAGCAGTTCTTC.

The CDR3 DNA follows: TGTGCCAGCAGTCCACGACAGGATGGCTACACCTTC. Translation: CASSPRQDGYTF. The chain employs TRBV6-2 or TRBV6-3 and TRBJ1-2, with a possible D match to TRBD1 (6 bases). Germline V gene sequence: CDR1 MNHEY, CDR2 SVGEGT. The V gene lost 5 bases and the J gene lost 6 bases, with 10 bases spanning the gap. CDR3 length: 12 amino acids.

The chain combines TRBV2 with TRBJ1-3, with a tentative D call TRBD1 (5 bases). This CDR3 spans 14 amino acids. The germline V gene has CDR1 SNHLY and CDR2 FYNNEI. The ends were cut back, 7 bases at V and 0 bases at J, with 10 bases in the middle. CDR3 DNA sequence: TGTGCCAGCACCCGGGGGGACTCTGGAAACACCATATATTTT. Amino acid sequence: CASTRGDSGNTIYF.

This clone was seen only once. DNA for the CDR3: TGTGCCAGTACAGGGCTGGGCTTGGCTTTCTTT. It specifies CASTGLGLAFF. The chain uses TRBV19 and TRBJ1-1, with a weak D call TRBD1 (5 bases). Germline loops: CDR1 LNHDA, CDR2 SQIVND (reference sequence). The CDR3 covers 11 residues. V lost 7 bases to trimming and J lost 11 bases, with 14 bases between them.

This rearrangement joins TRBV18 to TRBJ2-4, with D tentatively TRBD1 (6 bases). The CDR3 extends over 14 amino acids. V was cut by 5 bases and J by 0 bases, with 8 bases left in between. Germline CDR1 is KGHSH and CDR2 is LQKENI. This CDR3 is CASSEQGAKNIQYF. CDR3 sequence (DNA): TGTGCCAGCTCAGAACAGGGAGCCAAAAACATTCAGTACTTC.

The DNA for the CDR3 is TGTGCCAGCAGCCCCGGGACAGGGGAGGGTCAGCCCCAGCATTTT. This translates into CASSPGTGEGQPQHF. This chain joins TRBV6-5 and TRBJ1-5; 10 nucleotides align to TRBD1. Germline CDR1 reads MNHEY; CDR2 reads SVGAGI. The junction had 8 bases not matched to a gene; V was cut back by 6 bases and J by 6 bases. The CDR3 sequence is 15 residues long.

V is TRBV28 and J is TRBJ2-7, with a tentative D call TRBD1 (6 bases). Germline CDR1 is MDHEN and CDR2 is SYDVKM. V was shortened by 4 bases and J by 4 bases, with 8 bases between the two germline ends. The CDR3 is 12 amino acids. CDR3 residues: CASSSGDYEQYF. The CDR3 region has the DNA TGTGCCAGCAGTTCAGGGGATTACGAGCAGTACTTC.

CDR3 in amino acids: CASSPPRVGSTDTQYF. The CDR3 DNA follows: TGTGCCAGCTCACCACCCAGGGTAGGAAGCACAGATACGCAGTATTTT. The rearrangement links TRBV18 to TRBJ2-3, with D perhaps TRBD1 (5 bases). CDR1 KGHSH and CDR2 LQKENI come from the germline V gene. The V gene lost 0 bases and the J gene lost 0 bases, with 10 bases spanning the gap. The CDR3 sequence is 16 residues long.

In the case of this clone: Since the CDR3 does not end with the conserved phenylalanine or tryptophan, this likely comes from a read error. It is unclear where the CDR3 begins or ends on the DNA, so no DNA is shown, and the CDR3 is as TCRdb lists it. This CDR3 reads CASSLAGGPLSL. The chain has TRBV19 and TRBJ2-4; the tabulated D call, TRBD2, remains unverified against the DNA. Germline V gene sequence: CDR1 LNHDA, CDR2 SQIVND (reference sequence). The CDR3 adds up to 12 amino acids, both ends counted.

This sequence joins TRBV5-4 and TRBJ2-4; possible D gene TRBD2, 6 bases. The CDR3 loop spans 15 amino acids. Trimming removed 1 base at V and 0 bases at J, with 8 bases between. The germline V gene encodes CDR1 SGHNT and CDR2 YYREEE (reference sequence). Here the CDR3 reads CASSLNGGAKNIQYF. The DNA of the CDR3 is TGTGCCAGCAGCTTGAACGGGGGAGCCAAAAACATTCAGTACTTC.

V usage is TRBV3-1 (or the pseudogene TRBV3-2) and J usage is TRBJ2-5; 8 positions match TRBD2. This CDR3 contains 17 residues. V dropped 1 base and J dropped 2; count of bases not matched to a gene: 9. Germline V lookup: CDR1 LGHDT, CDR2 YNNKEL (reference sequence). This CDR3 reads CASSQGTGGGYQETQYF. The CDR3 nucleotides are TGTGCCAGCAGCCAAGGGACTGGCGGGGGGTATCAAGAGACCCAGTACTTC.

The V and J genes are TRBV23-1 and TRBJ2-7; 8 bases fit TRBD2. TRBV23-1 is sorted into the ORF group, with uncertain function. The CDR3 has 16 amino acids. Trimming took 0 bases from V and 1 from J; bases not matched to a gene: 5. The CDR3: CASSQSGREVSYEQYF. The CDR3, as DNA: TGCGCCAGCAGTCAATCTGGGCGGGAGGTGTCCTACGAGCAGTACTTC.

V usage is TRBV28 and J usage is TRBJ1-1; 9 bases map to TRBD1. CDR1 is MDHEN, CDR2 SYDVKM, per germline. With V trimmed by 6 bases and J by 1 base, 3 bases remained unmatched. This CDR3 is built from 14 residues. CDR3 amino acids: CASRGQGENTEAFF. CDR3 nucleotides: TGTGCCAGCAGGGGACAGGGCGAGAACACTGAAGCTTTCTTT.

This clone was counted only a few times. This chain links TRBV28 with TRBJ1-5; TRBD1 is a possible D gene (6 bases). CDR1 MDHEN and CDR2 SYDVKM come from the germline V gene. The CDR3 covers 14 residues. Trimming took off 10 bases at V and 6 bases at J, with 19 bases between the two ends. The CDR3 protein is CATNPQGTLQPQHF. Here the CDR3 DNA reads TGTGCCACCAACCCGCAGGGGACGCTTCAGCCCCAGCATTTT.

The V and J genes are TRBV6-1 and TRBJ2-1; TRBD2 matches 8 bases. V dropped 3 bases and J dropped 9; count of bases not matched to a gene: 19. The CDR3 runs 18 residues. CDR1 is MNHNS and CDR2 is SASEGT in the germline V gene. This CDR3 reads CASSDLGELAGYRSEQFF. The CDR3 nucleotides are TGTGCCAGCAGTGATCTTGGTGAGCTAGCGGGTTATCGGTCTGAGCAGTTCTTC.

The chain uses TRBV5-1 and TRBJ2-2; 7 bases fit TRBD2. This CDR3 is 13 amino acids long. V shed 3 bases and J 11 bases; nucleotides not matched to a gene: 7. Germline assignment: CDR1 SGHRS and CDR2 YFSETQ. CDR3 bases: TGCGCCAGCAGCTACCGACCAGCGGGAGAGCTGTTTTTT. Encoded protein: CASSYRPAGELFF.

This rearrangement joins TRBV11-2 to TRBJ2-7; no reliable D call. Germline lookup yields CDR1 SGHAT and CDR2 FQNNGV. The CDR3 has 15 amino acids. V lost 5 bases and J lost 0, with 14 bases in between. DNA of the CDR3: TGTGCCAGCAGCCCCCGGCCAGGAAGCTCCTACGAGCAGTACTTC. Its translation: CASSPRPGSSYEQYF.